Below, 14 T cell receptor beta chains from the same sample are listed, as sequenced in a study of blood T cell repertoires in COVID-19. Clones were sequenced by immunoSEQ multiplex PCR, and TCRdb holds only the in-frame ones, with some missing. The sample consists of under 65,000 clones, more than 60% of them appearing once. Material: peripheral blood. These receptors were obtained from a woman aged 70-85 years with acute or convalescent COVID-19.

The chain couples TRBV18 to TRBJ2-3, with a tentative D call TRBD1 (5 bases). CDR3 length: 16 amino acids. V gave up 1 base and J gave up 0 bases, with 11 bases separating them. Germline-derived CDR1 and CDR2 are KGHSH and LQKENI. CDR3 region: CASSPLSGHSTDTQYF. CDR3 DNA sequence: TGTGCCAGCTCACCACTATCAGGGCACAGCACAGATACGCAGTATTTT.

The CDR3 loop is CASSLQASGNTIYF. DNA of the CDR3: TGTGCCAGCAGCTTGCAGGCCTCTGGAAACACCATATATTTT. The genes are TRBV5-4 and TRBJ1-3; D remains unclear. Germline V gene lookup returns CDR1 SGHNT and CDR2 YYREEE (reference sequence). CDR3 length: 14 residues. The V end was cut by 1 base, the J end by 0 bases, with 5 bases between.

The rearrangement joins TRBV18 to TRBJ2-5, with D tentatively TRBD1 (6 bases). Germline V gives CDR1 KGHSH, CDR2 LQKENI. Trimming stripped 3 bases from V and 5 bases from J, with 13 bases between. The CDR3 length is 14 residues. This CDR3 reads CASSPTGTGETQYF. CDR3 nucleotides: TGTGCCAGCTCACCCACAGGGACGGGGGAGACCCAGTACTTC. Looking up the rest from reference TRBV18 and TRBJ2-5 gives the full variable domain: NAGVMQNPRHLVRRRGQEARLRCSPMKGHSHVYWYRQLPEEGLKFMVYLQKENIIDESGMPKERFSAEFPKEGPSILRIQQVVRGDSAAYFCASSPTGTGETQYFGPGTRLLVL.

The chain employs TRBV27 and TRBJ1-5, with a possible D match to TRBD1 (6 bases). Trimming removed 4 bases from V and 3 bases from J, with 7 bases in between. In germline, CDR1 is MNHEY, CDR2 SMNVEV (reference sequence). The CDR3 covers 13 residues. The CDR3 DNA reads as TGTGCCAGCAGTTGGGGACACAATCAGCCCCAGCATTTT. Translating it yields CASSWGHNQPQHF.

Notes on this clone: This sample also contains other DNA sequences that code for the same CDR3. This chain joins TRBV6-5 and TRBJ1-6, with D perhaps TRBD1 (6 bases). The V gene lost 0 bases and the J gene lost 7 bases, with 10 bases spanning the gap. Germline V gene lookup returns CDR1 MNHEY and CDR2 SVGAGI. This CDR3 has 15 residues. For the CDR3, the DNA is TGTGCCAGCAGTTACTCGATCCAGGGGAATTCACCCCTCCACTTT. Translation gives CASSYSIQGNSPLHF.

This clone came up a few times. This CDR3 is CASSLSRGSYQPQHF. The DNA for the CDR3 is TGTGCCAGCAGTTTATCGCGAGGGTCTTATCAGCCCCAGCATTTT. The chain has TRBV27 and TRBJ1-5, with unresolved D. Germline V gene lookup returns CDR1 MNHEY and CDR2 SMNVEV (reference sequence). The CDR3 sequence is 15 residues long. Between the trimmed V and J ends, which lost 0 bases and 5 bases, there was a span of 11 bases.

The chain links TRBV18 to TRBJ1-3; weak D call: TRBD1 (6 bases). Germline-derived CDR1 and CDR2 are KGHSH and LQKENI. Deletions cut 6 bases from V and 2 bases from J, with 11 bases between. The length of the CDR3 is 14 residues. CDR3 loop: CASSQQGTGNTIYF. CDR3 nucleotide sequence: TGTGCCAGCTCTCAACAGGGAACTGGAAACACCATATATTTT.

The chain links TRBV5-5 to TRBJ1-2; no clear D. Germline V gene sequence: CDR1 SGHKS, CDR2 YYEKEE (reference sequence). CDR3 length: 12 residues. V lost 4 bases to trimming and J lost 8 bases, with 12 bases between them. The CDR3 region is CASSPLATGYTF. The CDR3 nucleotides read TGTGCCAGCAGCCCCTTAGCAACGGGCTACACCTTC.

The rearrangement joins TRBV3-1 (or the pseudogene TRBV3-2) to TRBJ1-3, with D perhaps TRBD1 (5 bases). With 0 bases removed from V and 6 bases from J, the gap between germline ends came to 15 bases. The CDR3 is 16 residues long. The germline gives CDR1 LGHDT, CDR2 YNNKEL (reference sequence). CDR3: CASSQDLEQVLNTIYF. DNA for the CDR3: TGTGCCAGCAGCCAAGATCTAGAACAGGTCCTAAACACCATATATTTT.

Only a few counts were recorded for this clone. The junction does not match germline at one end; this may be a read error. This chain uses TRBV11-2 with TRBJ1-6; 7 bases are shared with TRBD1. CDR3 length equals 15 residues. Per the germline V gene, CDR1 is SGHAT and CDR2 is FQNNGV. This chain's CDR3 is CASSLETGKNSPLHF. The CDR3 DNA reads as TGTGCCAGCAGCCTAGAGACAGGGAAAAATTCACCCCTCCACTTT.

The gene calls are TRBV3-1 (or the pseudogene TRBV3-2) and TRBJ1-1; tentatively, D is TRBD1 (6 bases). Germline lookup yields CDR1 LGHDT and CDR2 YNNKEL (reference sequence). V was pared by 0 bases and J by 6 bases, with 17 bases between. The CDR3 runs to 16 residues. This CDR3 is CASSQDIRLKGAEAFF. The CDR3 region has the DNA TGTGCCAGCAGCCAAGATATACGCTTGAAGGGGGCTGAAGCTTTCTTT.

The CDR3 spells CASSFNGWDEQFF. The CDR3 nucleotides read TGCGCCAGCAGCTTTAACGGGTGGGATGAGCAGTTCTTC. The chain combines TRBV5-1 with TRBJ2-1; D unresolved. There are 13 residues in the CDR3. Trimming stripped 2 bases from V and 8 bases from J, with 11 bases between. Germline CDR1 and CDR2: SGHRS and YFSETQ.

The gene calls are TRBV5-1 and TRBJ2-1; 9 nucleotides line up with TRBD1. The CDR3 is 17 residues long. Germline V gene lookup returns CDR1 SGHRS and CDR2 YFSETQ. The trim removed 1 base at V and 5 bases at J, leaving 10 bases unmatched. CDR3 region: CASSLWGTGNTDNEQFF. The CDR3 coding sequence is TGCGCCAGCAGCTTGTGGGGGACAGGGAATACCGACAATGAGCAGTTCTTC. Using reference TRBV5-1 and TRBJ2-1 for the parts outside the CDR3, the full variable domain is KAGVTQTPRYLIKTRGQQVTLSCSPISGHRSVSWYQQTPGQGLQFLFEYFSETQRNKGNFPGRFSGRQFSNSRSEMNVSTLELGDSALYLCASSLWGTGNTDNEQFFGPGTRLTVL.

The V gene is TRBV10-3, the J gene TRBJ1-5; 7 bases match TRBD1. This CDR3 is 13 amino acids long. From germline, CDR1 is ENHRY and CDR2 SYGVKD. V trimming: 11 bases; J trimming: 3 bases; junction bases outside the gene matches: 7. The CDR3 spells CAAGGQINQPQHF. CDR3 DNA sequence: TGTGCCGCGGGGGGACAGATCAATCAGCCCCAGCATTTT.